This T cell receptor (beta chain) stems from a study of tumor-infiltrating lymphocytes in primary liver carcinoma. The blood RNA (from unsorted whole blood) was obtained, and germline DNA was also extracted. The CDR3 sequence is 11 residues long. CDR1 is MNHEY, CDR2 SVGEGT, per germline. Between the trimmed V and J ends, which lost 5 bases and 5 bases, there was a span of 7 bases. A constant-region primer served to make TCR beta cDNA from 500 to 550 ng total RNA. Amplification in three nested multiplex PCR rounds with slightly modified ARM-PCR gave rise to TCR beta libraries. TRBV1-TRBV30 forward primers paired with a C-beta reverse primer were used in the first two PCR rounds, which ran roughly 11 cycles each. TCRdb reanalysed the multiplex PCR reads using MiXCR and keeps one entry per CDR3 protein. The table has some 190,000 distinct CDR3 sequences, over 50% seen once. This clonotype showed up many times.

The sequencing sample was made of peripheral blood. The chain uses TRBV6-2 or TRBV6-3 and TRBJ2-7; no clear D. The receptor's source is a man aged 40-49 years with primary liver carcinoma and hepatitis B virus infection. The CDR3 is CASSDNNEQYF. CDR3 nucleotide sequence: TGTGCCAGCAGTGACAACAACGAGCAGTACTTC.